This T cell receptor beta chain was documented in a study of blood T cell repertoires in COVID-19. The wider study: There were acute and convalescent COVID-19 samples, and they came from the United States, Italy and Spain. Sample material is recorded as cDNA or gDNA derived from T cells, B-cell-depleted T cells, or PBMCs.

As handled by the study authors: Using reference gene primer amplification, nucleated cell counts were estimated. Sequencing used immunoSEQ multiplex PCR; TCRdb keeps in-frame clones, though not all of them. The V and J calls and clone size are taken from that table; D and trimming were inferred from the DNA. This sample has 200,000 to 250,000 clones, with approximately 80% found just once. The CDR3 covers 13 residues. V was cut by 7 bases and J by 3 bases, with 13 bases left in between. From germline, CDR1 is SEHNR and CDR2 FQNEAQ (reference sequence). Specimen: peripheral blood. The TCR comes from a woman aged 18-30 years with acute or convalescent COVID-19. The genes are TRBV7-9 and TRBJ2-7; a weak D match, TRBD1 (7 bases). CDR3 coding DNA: TGTGCCAGCAACGGCAGGGGGGACTACGAGCAGTACTTC. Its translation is CASNGRGDYEQYF. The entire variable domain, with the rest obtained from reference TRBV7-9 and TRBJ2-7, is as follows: DTGVSQNPRHKITKRGQNVTFRCDPISEHNRLYWYRQTLGQGPEFLTYFQNEAQLEKSRLLSDRFSAERPKGSFSTLEIQRTEQGDSAMYLCASNGRGDYEQYFGPGTRLTVT.